The entry below gives a single T cell receptor beta chain sequence along with its context. No antigen is known for it. The CDR3 is made up of 13 amino acids. Germline CDR1 GTSNPN, CDR2 SVGIG (reference sequence). V was shortened by 4 bases and J by 8 bases, with 17 bases between the two germline ends. This sample is part of a study of T cell responses to AZD1222 COVID-19 vaccine. Libraries were prepared by immunoSEQ multiplex PCR; TCRdb keeps only in-frame clonotypes and omits some of them. The profile shows about 110,000 clones, about 85% of them singletons. Regarding the study as a whole: Spike-specific TCR breadth and depth both grew after two AZD1222 doses. Of spike-specific TCRs, nearly half reportedly target regions left unmutated in variants. Repertoire samples came only from after the peak T cell response.

The specimen was peripheral blood, collected on day 0 of AZD1222 vaccination. The chain carries TRBV30 and TRBJ1-1; D possibly corresponds to TRBD1 (5 bases). The receptor comes from an adult in good health. The chain's CDR3 is CAWNRQPGNEAFF. The CDR3 DNA is TGTGCCTGGAACCGACAGCCGGGGAACGAAGCTTTCTTT. Full variable domain (remainder filled in from reference TRBV30 and TRBJ1-1): SQTIHQWPATLVQPVGSPLSLECTVEGTSNPNLYWYRQAAGRGLQLLFYSVGIGQISSEVPQNLSASRPQDRQFILSSKKLLLSDSGFYLCAWNRQPGNEAFFGQGTRLTVV.